This T cell receptor (beta chain) was profiled in a study of cytomegalovirus exposure and HLA in healthy donors. This PCR relied on a set of 60 Vbeta primers and 13 Jbeta primers. Using immunoSEQ multiplex PCR, the repertoire was profiled, and TCRdb retains in-frame clones only, with some absent. The sample holds 150,000 or so clones, roughly 80% seen once. Sequencing was done on a sample of PBMCs. The receptor's source is a female donor in good health and CMV-seronegative.

CDR3 coding DNA: TGTGCCAGCAGCCGCGACAGCTTCTATGGCTACACCTTC. Protein product: CASSRDSFYGYTF. The rearrangement joins TRBV6-5 to TRBJ1-2; weak D call: TRBD1 (5 bases). The CDR3 covers 13 residues. Trimming cost V 6 bases and J 4 bases, with 12 bases left between them. Germline-derived CDR1 and CDR2 are MNHEY and SVGAGI.